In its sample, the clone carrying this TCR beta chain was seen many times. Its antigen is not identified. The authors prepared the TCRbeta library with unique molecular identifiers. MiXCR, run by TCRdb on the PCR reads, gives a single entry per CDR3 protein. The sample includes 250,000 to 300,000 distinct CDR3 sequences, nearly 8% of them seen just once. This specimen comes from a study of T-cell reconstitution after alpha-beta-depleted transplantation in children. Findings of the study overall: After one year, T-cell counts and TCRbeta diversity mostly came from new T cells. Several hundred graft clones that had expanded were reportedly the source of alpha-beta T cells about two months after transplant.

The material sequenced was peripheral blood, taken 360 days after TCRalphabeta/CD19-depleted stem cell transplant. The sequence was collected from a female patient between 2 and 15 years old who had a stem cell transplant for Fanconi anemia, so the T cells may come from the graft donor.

The CDR3 coding sequence is TGCGCCAGCAGCTTGGTGCCGAACATGGGTCAGCCCCAGCATTTT. Protein: CASSLVPNMGQPQHF. The chain employs TRBV5-1 and TRBJ1-5; unclear D gene. The germline V gene encodes CDR1 SGHRS and CDR2 YFSETQ. The length of the CDR3 is 15 residues. V was clipped by 0 bases and J by 6 bases, with 13 bases between them.